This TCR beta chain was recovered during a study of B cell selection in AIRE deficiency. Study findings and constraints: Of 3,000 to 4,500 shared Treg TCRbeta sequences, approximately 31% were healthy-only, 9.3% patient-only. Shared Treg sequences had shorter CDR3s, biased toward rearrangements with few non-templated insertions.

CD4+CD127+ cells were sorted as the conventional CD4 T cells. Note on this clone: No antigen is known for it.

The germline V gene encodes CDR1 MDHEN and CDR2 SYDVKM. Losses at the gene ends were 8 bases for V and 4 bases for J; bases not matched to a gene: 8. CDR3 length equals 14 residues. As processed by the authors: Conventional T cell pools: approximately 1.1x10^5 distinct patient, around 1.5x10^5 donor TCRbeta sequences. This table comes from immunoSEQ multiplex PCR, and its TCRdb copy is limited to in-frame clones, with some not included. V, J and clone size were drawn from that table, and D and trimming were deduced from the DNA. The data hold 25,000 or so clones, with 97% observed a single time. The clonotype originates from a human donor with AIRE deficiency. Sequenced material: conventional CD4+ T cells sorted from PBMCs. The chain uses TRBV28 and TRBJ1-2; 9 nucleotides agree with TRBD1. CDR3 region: CASGGQGSFYGYTF. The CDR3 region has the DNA TGTGCCAGCGGGGGACAGGGAAGTTTCTATGGCTACACCTTC.